Following are 20 T cell receptor beta chains from one sample sequenced in a study of T cell responses to AZD1222 COVID-19 vaccine. Method: immunoSEQ multiplex PCR; TCRdb's copy keeps in-frame clones and lacks some. The sample lists 85,000 to 110,000 clones, 90% seen once, with 4% to 5.5% in the top ten. This specimen was peripheral blood, taken on day 0 of AZD1222 vaccination. All receptors derive from an adult in good health.

This clone was seen once. Additional DNA sequences in this sample encode the identical CDR3. The gene calls are TRBV12-3 or TRBV12-4 and TRBJ1-5; tentatively, D is TRBD1 (6 bases). V was shortened by 6 bases and J by 7 bases, with 13 bases between the two germline ends. The CDR3 totals 13 residues. In nucleotides, the CDR3 is TGTGCCAGCAGCCTCGCAGGGGTGCAGCCCCAGCATTTT. As protein: CASSLAGVQPQHF.

The chain joins TRBV18 to TRBJ2-7; the D is unclear. Between the trimmed V and J ends, which lost 2 bases and 2 bases, there was a span of 7 bases. This CDR3 region has 13 residues. From germline, CDR1 is KGHSH and CDR2 LQKENI. The CDR3, as DNA: TGTGCCAGCTCACCAGGGCTACCCTACGAGCAGTACTTC. It specifies CASSPGLPYEQYF.

This clone is a singleton in its sample. The V gene is TRBV5-1, the J gene TRBJ2-3; 8 nucleotides align to TRBD1. The CDR3 length is 17 residues. V dropped 3 bases and J dropped 3; count of bases not matched to a gene: 12. Per germline, CDR1 SGHRS and CDR2 YFSETQ. The CDR3 spells CASSSGTGGLGTDTQYF. For the CDR3, the DNA is TGCGCCAGCAGCTCCGGCACAGGGGGGCTTGGAACAGATACGCAGTATTTT.

This chain uses TRBV28 with TRBJ1-6; 8 nucleotides line up with TRBD1. Trimming at V came to 9 bases and at J to 1 base, leaving 8 bases not matched to a gene. The CDR3 sequence is 16 residues long. CDR1 and CDR2 (germline): MDHEN, SYDVKM. The CDR3 DNA reads as TGTGCCAGTATACAGGGGGGAGGATCCTATAATTCACCCCTCCACTTT. Translating gives CASIQGGGSYNSPLHF.

The V gene is TRBV5-1, the J gene TRBJ1-1; a weak D match, TRBD1 (6 bases). The CDR3 extends over 16 amino acids. Germline-derived CDR1 and CDR2 are SGHRS and YFSETQ. V dropped 0 bases and J dropped 5 bases, with 17 bases sitting between them. The CDR3 loop is CASSLAFRGPGTEAFF. DNA for the CDR3: TGCGCCAGCAGCTTGGCCTTTCGGGGGCCTGGGACTGAAGCTTTCTTT. The variable domain in full, completed from reference TRBV5-1 and TRBJ1-1, reads KAGVTQTPRYLIKTRGQQVTLSCSPISGHRSVSWYQQTPGQGLQFLFEYFSETQRNKGNFPGRFSGRQFSNSRSEMNVSTLELGDSALYLCASSLAFRGPGTEAFFGQGTRLTVV.

The chain employs TRBV27 and TRBJ1-2, with 8 nucleotides matching TRBD1. The CDR3 loop spans 15 amino acids. The V gene end was trimmed by 5 bases and the J gene end by 4 bases; junction bases not matched to a gene: 9. Germline-derived CDR1 and CDR2 are MNHEY and SMNVEV (reference sequence). The CDR3 spells CASSLQGAPLYGYTF. The CDR3 nucleotides read TGTGCCAGCAGTCTCCAGGGGGCGCCTCTCTATGGCTACACCTTC.

The chain links TRBV7-9 to TRBJ1-2; D not resolved. The CDR3 is 14 amino acids. Trimming removed 4 bases from V and 4 bases from J, with 13 bases in between. Germline V lookup: CDR1 SEHNR, CDR2 FQNEAQ (reference sequence). Here the CDR3 reads CASSSTFGPYGYTF. In DNA, the CDR3 is TGTGCCAGCAGCTCAACCTTTGGCCCCTATGGCTACACCTTC.

The J gene is TRBJ1-3, the V gene TRBV27; D perhaps matches TRBD1 (5 bases). The length of the CDR3 is 14 residues. Germline V CDR1 and CDR2: MNHEY, SMNVEV (reference sequence). The V end was cut by 5 bases, the J end by 4 bases, with 12 bases between. The CDR3 loop is CASSTGEVGNTIYF. The CDR3 DNA reads TGTGCCAGCAGTACGGGGGAGGTGGGAAACACCATATATTTT.

This clone was counted a single time. The J gene is TRBJ2-1, the V gene TRBV4-1, with 10 bases aligning to TRBD2. The CDR3 spans 16 residues. V shed 1 base and J 4 bases; nucleotides not matched to a gene: 4. Germline V gives CDR1 MGHRA, CDR2 YSYEKL. Written as DNA, the CDR3 is TGCGCCAGCAGCCAAGGGAGCGGGGGGGTGTACAATGAGCAGTTCTTC. This codes for CASSQGSGGVYNEQFF.

This clone was seen a single time. The genes are TRBV5-8 and TRBJ1-5; D gene uncertain. Germline V CDR1 and CDR2: SGHTS, YDEGEE. The CDR3 extends over 14 amino acids. Trimming removed 4 bases from V and 3 bases from J, with 11 bases in between. Here the CDR3 DNA reads TGTGCCAGCAGCCCGATTCGTACCAATCAGCCCCAGCATTTT. Amino acids: CASSPIRTNQPQHF.

The CDR3 spells CASSQEEGLWYGNTEAFF. The CDR3 DNA is TGCGCCAGCAGCCAAGAGGAAGGACTATGGTATGGGAACACTGAAGCTTTCTTT. The chain employs TRBV4-3 and TRBJ1-1; D ambiguous. The germline CDR1 and CDR2 sequences are LGHNA and YSLEER. V was shortened by 0 bases and J by 1 base, with 18 bases between the two germline ends. This CDR3 is 18 amino acids long.

In DNA, the CDR3 is TGTGCCATCAGTGAGTCCGGTGGATTTGTTTGGGATGAGCAGTTCTTC. Its translation is CAISESGGFVWDEQFF. The genes are TRBV10-3 and TRBJ2-1; no firm D call. The CDR3 sequence is 16 residues long. Trimming pared 0 bases from V and 8 bases from J, leaving 17 bases between. CDR1 is ENHRY, CDR2 SYGVKD, per germline.

The chain carries TRBV4-1 and TRBJ2-2; TRBD1 is a possible D gene (5 bases). V was trimmed by 1 base and J by 7 bases, leaving 16 bases between them. There are 16 residues in the CDR3. Germline V gene sequence: CDR1 MGHRA, CDR2 YSYEKL. The CDR3 loop is CASSQGARLGHGELFF. CDR3 nucleotide sequence: TGCGCCAGCAGCCAAGGGGCGCGCCTGGGGCACGGGGAGCTGTTTTTT.

The gene calls are TRBV24-1 and TRBJ1-4, with 11 bases lining up with TRBD1. CDR1 and CDR2 from the germline V gene are KGHDR and SFDVKD. CDR3 length equals 15 residues. After removal of 2 bases from V and 11 bases from J, the junction contained 6 bases not matched to a gene. This CDR3 reads CATSDSGTGGDKLFF. The CDR3 DNA sequence: TGTGCCACCAGTGATTCCGGGACAGGGGGGGATAAACTGTTTTTT.

The chain is built from TRBV30 and TRBJ2-4; 8 bases line up with TRBD1. The CDR3 has 15 residues. Looked up from germline, CDR1 is GTSNPN and CDR2 is SVGIG (reference sequence). V lost 5 bases to trimming and J lost 0 bases; unmatched junction nucleotides: 6. The CDR3 bases are TGTGCCTGGCACGCAGGGGGCGCAGCCAAAAACATTCAGTACTTC. Protein sequence: CAWHAGGAAKNIQYF.

The chain has TRBV6-6 and TRBJ1-5; D gene unclear. Trimming cost V 5 bases and J 6 bases, with 11 bases left between them. The CDR3 sequence is 13 residues long. The V gene's germline CDR1 is MNHNY and CDR2 SVGAGI (reference sequence). DNA of the CDR3: TGTGCCAGCAGTACGGACTTCTCTCAGCCCCAGCATTTT. Its translation is CASSTDFSQPQHF.

V gene TRBV29-1 combines with J gene TRBJ1-1; 7 bases agree with TRBD1. The CDR3 contains 13 residues. From germline, CDR1 is SQVTM and CDR2 ANQGSEA. The V segment lost 6 bases and the J segment 6 bases; nucleotides outside the gene matches: 10. CDR3 nucleotides: TGCAGCGTGTCGGGACAGTGGGACGCTGAAGCTTTCTTT. It yields the protein CSVSGQWDAEAFF.

As DNA, the CDR3 is TGCAGCGTCGCCCTCGGGACTAGGTACCCCCACAATGAGCAGTTCTTC. Encoded protein: CSVALGTRYPHNEQFF. V usage is TRBV29-1 and J usage is TRBJ2-1, with 8 bases aligning to TRBD2. This CDR3 has 16 residues. Germline values: CDR1 SQVTM, CDR2 ANQGSEA. After removal of 6 bases from V and 5 bases from J, the junction contained 15 bases not matched to a gene.

This chain links TRBV4-1 with TRBJ1-1; D is unresolved. Germline V gene sequence: CDR1 MGHRA, CDR2 YSYEKL. This CDR3 has 14 residues. Deletions cut 2 bases from V and 1 base from J, with 8 bases between. The DNA for the CDR3 is TGCGCCAGCAGCCAACGGGAAGGGAACACTGAAGCTTTCTTT. This translates into CASSQREGNTEAFF.

The J gene is TRBJ2-1, the V gene TRBV2, with 8 nucleotides matching TRBD2. CDR1 is SNHLY, CDR2 FYNNEI, per germline. Trimming removed 4 bases from V and 0 bases from J; junction bases left unmatched: 14. The CDR3 has 19 residues. The CDR3 DNA follows: TGTGCCAGCAGTGTTCAAGTAGCGGGGCCCACAAGCTCCTACAATGAGCAGTTCTTC. The encoded protein is CASSVQVAGPTSSYNEQFF.